The rows below give T cell receptor beta chains drawn from one sample of a study of blood T cell repertoires in COVID-19. Sequenced by immunoSEQ multiplex PCR; TCRdb stores in-frame clones only, minus some. The sample shows approximately 66,000 clones, approximately 89% of them seen only once. Sequenced sample: peripheral blood. These receptors originate from a man aged 60-69 years with acute or convalescent COVID-19. CDR3s include the opening cysteine and the closing phenylalanine or tryptophan. D genes are given only for firm matches. The size field is filled for only some rows; it gives once, few, many or a size class.

TRBV11-2	.	TRBD1	TRBJ1-1	TGTGCCAGCCGGAAGGACAGGGGGCGCCAAGCTTTCTTT	CASRKDRGRQAFF
TRBV25-1	.	TRBD1	TRBJ2-1	TGTGCCAGCAGTGATCCAGGGGGTGCCTACAATGAGCAGTTCTTC	CASSDPGGAYNEQFF
TRBV12-5	.	.	TRBJ2-2	TGTGCTAGTGGTTTGTTTCAAGGGGGGGTACGGGATACCGGGGAGCTGTTTTTT	CASGLFQGGVRDTGELFF
TRBV6-5	.	TRBD1	TRBJ2-2	TGTGCCAGCAGTCCGACAGGGGGCAGGTCCGGGGAGCTGTTTTTT	CASSPTGGRSGELFF
TRBV18	.	TRBD1	TRBJ1-2	TGTGCCAGCTCATCGAATAACAATGGACAGGCCTATGGCTACACCTTC	CASSSNNNGQAYGYTF
TRBV19	.	.	TRBJ1-5	TGTGCCAGTAGTATACTCAGGGATAAGCCCCAGCATTTT	CASSILRDKPQHF
TRBV7-3	.	.	TRBJ2-2	TGTGCCAGCAGCTTGACAGGTGGTTACGGGGAGCTGTTTTTT	CASSLTGGYGELFF
TRBV15	.	TRBD1	TRBJ1-1	TGTGCCACCAGCCCGGGACAGGGAACCGCAACCATGAACACTGAAGCTTTCTTT	CATSPGQGTATMNTEAFF
TRBV2	.	TRBD1	TRBJ1-2	TGTGCCAGGGATGAGACAGGGTCGACGGGGGGCTACACCTTC	CARDETGSTGGYTF
TRBV7-3	.	.	TRBJ2-3	TGTGCCAGCAGCTTAACCCGACAGAGCACAGATACGCAGTATTTT	CASSLTRQSTDTQYF
TRBV7-9	.	TRBD1	TRBJ2-7	TGTGCCAGCAGCTTAGATGGGACAGGGGCGCGCGAGCAGTACTTC	CASSLDGTGAREQYF
TRBV20-1	.	.	TRBJ1-1	TGCAGTGCTACCCGACAGGCTGAAGCTTTCTTT	CSATRQAEAFF
TRBV5-4	.	.	TRBJ2-3	TGTGCCAGCAGCTTGGCAGGTAGCACAGATACGCAGTATTTT	CASSLAGSTDTQYF
TRBV7-6	.	.	TRBJ1-3	TGTGCCAGCAGCTCCCCGGACAAACCGAGCTCTGGAAACACCATATATTTT	CASSSPDKPSSGNTIYF
TRBV5-1	.	.	TRBJ2-3	TGCGCCAGCAGCAGCGGGCCCTCCAGGATCACAGATACGCAGTATTTT	CASSSGPSRITDTQYF
TRBV6-5	.	.	TRBJ1-2	TGTGCCAGCAAAACAGGCGACGAACCCCGCTATGGCTACACCTTC	CASKTGDEPRYGYTF
TRBV4-1	.	TRBD2	TRBJ2-2	TGCGCCAGCAGCGAACTAGCGGGGGGGTTCCCCGGGGAGCTGTTTTTT	CASSELAGGFPGELFF
TRBV29-1	.	TRBD1	TRBJ2-5	TGCAGCGTCCGTCCTGGGACAGGGCGAGAGACCCAGTACTTC	CSVRPGTGRETQYF
TRBV9	.	TRBD1	TRBJ1-2	TGTGCCAGCAGCGTACGGAACAGGGGCTATGGCTACACCTTC	CASSVRNRGYGYTF
TRBV7-3	.	TRBD1	TRBJ2-3	TGTGCCAGCAGCTTAAGGACAGGGGCAGATACGCAGTATTTT	CASSLRTGADTQYF
TRBV15	few	.	TRBJ2-5	TGTGCCACCAACTCAGGGGGGGAGACCCAGTACTTC	CATNSGGETQYF
TRBV5-1	.	TRBD2	TRBJ2-2	TGCGCCAGCAGCTTGAACGACGGGGGGGCCTCTATACGGGAGCTGTTTTTT	CASSLNDGGASIRELFF
TRBV7-9	once	.	TRBJ1-3	TGTGCCAGCAGCTTACCCCAACAGGGTTCTGGAAACACCATATATTTT	CASSLPQQGSGNTIYF